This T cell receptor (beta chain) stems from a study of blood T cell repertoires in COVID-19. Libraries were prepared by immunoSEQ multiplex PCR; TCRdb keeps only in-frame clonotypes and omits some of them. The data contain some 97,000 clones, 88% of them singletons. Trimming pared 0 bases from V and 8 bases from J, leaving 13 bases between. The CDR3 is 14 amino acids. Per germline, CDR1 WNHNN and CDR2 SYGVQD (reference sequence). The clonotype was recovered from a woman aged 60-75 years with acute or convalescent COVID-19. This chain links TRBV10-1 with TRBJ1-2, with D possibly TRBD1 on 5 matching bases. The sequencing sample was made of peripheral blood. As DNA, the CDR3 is TGCGCCAGCAGTGAGTCGGGGCAGCCGAGAGGCTACACCTTC. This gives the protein CASSESGQPRGYTF.